This is a list of T cell receptor beta chains from one sample in a study of shared clonotypes between healthy human individuals. Clones were read by immunoSEQ multiplex PCR, and TCRdb kept only the in-frame ones, dropping some. This repertoire shows around 1.9 million clones, roughly 93% found once; its top ten account for approximately 1.6%. The sample was naive CD8+ T cells from PBMCs. These TCRs come from a man between 18 and 35 years old in good health. Some clones in this sample may be carry-over from other donors' samples. The CDR3 runs from the conserved cysteine through the conserved F or W. D genes are given only for firm matches. Rows give clone size only sometimes, using once, few, many, or a class for an expanded clone.

J: TRBJ2-7
V: TRBV7-8
size: .
D: .
CDR3: CASSLAAPGGGRYEQYF
DNA: TGTGCCAGCAGCTTAGCGGCCCCCGGTGGGGGGCGATACGAGCAGTACTTC

J: TRBJ2-5
V: TRBV9
size: .
D: TRBD1
CDR3: CASSGGQGFQETQYF
DNA: TGTGCCAGCAGCGGGGGACAGGGCTTCCAAGAGACCCAGTACTTC

J: TRBJ2-7
V: TRBV27
size: once
D: TRBD2
CDR3: CASSPRGPPSGPFYEQYF
DNA: TGTGCCAGCAGTCCCCGGGGGCCCCCTAGCGGGCCGTTCTACGAGCAGTACTTC

J: TRBJ2-1
V: TRBV27
size: .
D: TRBD2
CDR3: CASSPAGGRLDEQFF
DNA: TGTGCCAGCAGTCCGGCGGGAGGGCGTCTGGATGAGCAGTTCTTC

J: TRBJ2-1
V: TRBV11-2
size: .
D: .
CDR3: CASSLGGRGNEQFF
DNA: TGTGCCAGCAGCTTAGGCGGCCGAGGAAATGAGCAGTTCTTC

J: TRBJ1-1
V: TRBV29-1
size: .
D: .
CDR3: CSVEAASRWNTEAFF
DNA: TGCAGCGTTGAAGCTGCTAGCAGGTGGAACACTGAAGCTTTCTTT

J: TRBJ2-7
V: TRBV6-6
size: .
D: .
CDR3: CASSSDRTPSYEQYF
DNA: TGTGCCAGCAGCTCAGACCGTACCCCCTCCTACGAGCAGTACTTC

J: TRBJ2-3
V: TRBV7-9
size: .
D: .
CDR3: CASSPGPDTQYF
DNA: TGTGCCAGCTCTCCTGGGCCAGATACGCAGTATTTT

J: TRBJ1-5
V: TRBV4-1
size: .
D: .
CDR3: CASSQARNQPQHF
DNA: TGCGCCAGCAGCCAAGCAAGAAATCAGCCCCAGCATTTT

J: TRBJ2-3
V: TRBV4-3
size: .
D: TRBD2
CDR3: CASSQLTGGVTDTQYF
DNA: TGCGCCAGCAGCCAACTAACGGGAGGGGTCACAGATACGCAGTATTTT

J: TRBJ2-7
V: TRBV27
size: few
D: .
CDR3: CASSYRAGRSYEQYF
DNA: TGTGCCAGCAGTTACAGGGCGGGGCGCTCCTACGAGCAGTACTTC

J: TRBJ1-1
V: TRBV2
size: .
D: .
CDR3: CASSEDTRGTEAFF
DNA: TGTGCCAGCAGTGAAGACACCCGGGGCACTGAAGCTTTCTTT

J: TRBJ2-1
V: TRBV2
size: .
D: TRBD1
CDR3: CASSAGGPNDEQFF
DNA: TGTGCCAGCAGTGCAGGGGGCCCAAACGATGAGCAGTTCTTC

J: TRBJ2-7
V: TRBV15
size: once
D: .
CDR3: CATSKEGTSSYEQYF
DNA: TGTGCCACCAGCAAGGAAGGCACGAGCTCCTACGAGCAGTACTTC

J: TRBJ1-2
V: TRBV10-2
size: .
D: .
CDR3: CASSPGDPNYGYTF
DNA: TGCGCCAGCAGCCCCGGGGACCCTAACTATGGCTACACCTTC

J: TRBJ1-1
V: TRBV18
size: .
D: .
CDR3: CASSPPRGSDTEAFF
DNA: TGTGCCAGCTCACCACCCAGGGGAAGTGACACTGAAGCTTTCTTT

J: TRBJ1-1
V: TRBV27
size: .
D: .
CDR3: CASSLSRGGTEAFF
DNA: TGTGCCAGCAGTTTATCTAGGGGGGGGACTGAAGCTTTCTTT

J: TRBJ2-7
V: TRBV10-3
size: .
D: .
CDR3: CAISDMGRVYEQYF
DNA: TGTGCCATCAGTGATATGGGCAGGGTCTACGAGCAGTACTTC

J: TRBJ2-7
V: TRBV4-1
size: .
D: TRBD2
CDR3: CASSQGPSGARTYEQYF
DNA: TGCGCCAGCAGCCAAGGCCCTAGCGGGGCAAGGACCTACGAGCAGTACTTC

J: TRBJ2-7
V: TRBV2
size: .
D: TRBD1
CDR3: CASGQASYEQYF
DNA: TGTGCCAGTGGACAGGCGTCCTACGAGCAGTACTTC

J: TRBJ1-1
V: TRBV6-1
size: .
D: TRBD1
CDR3: CASRDVPPGGAFF
DNA: TGTGCCAGCAGGGACGTCCCCCCAGGGGGGGCTTTCTTT

J: TRBJ2-1
V: TRBV27
size: .
D: TRBD1
CDR3: CASWTGSSLSDEQFF
DNA: TGTGCCAGCTGGACAGGTTCAAGCTTGAGCGATGAGCAGTTCTTC

J: TRBJ1-1
V: TRBV10-3
size: once
D: .
CDR3: CAISESKGAWTEAFF
DNA: TGTGCCATCAGTGAGTCAAAAGGGGCTTGGACTGAAGCTTTCTTT

J: TRBJ2-1
V: TRBV9
size: .
D: .
CDR3: CASSPRPLDSSYNEQFF
DNA: TGTGCCAGCAGCCCACGCCCCCTTGACAGCTCCTACAATGAGCAGTTCTTC

J: TRBJ2-7
V: TRBV19
size: .
D: TRBD2
CDR3: CASAGSSSGAHYEQYF
DNA: TGTGCCAGTGCTGGTTCTTCTAGCGGGGCTCACTACGAGCAGTACTTC

J: TRBJ1-2
V: TRBV11-1
size: .
D: .
CDR3: CASSLGETNYGYTF
DNA: TGTGCCAGCAGCTTAGGAGAGACTAACTATGGCTACACCTTC